Each of the 19 T cell receptor beta chains below was sequenced from the same sample in a study of blood T cell repertoires in COVID-19. Using immunoSEQ multiplex PCR, the repertoire was profiled, and TCRdb retains in-frame clones only, with some absent. The data show 150,000 to 200,000 clones, approximately 90% seen once. The specimen was peripheral blood. These TCRs come from a human donor in a cohort sampled during active COVID-19.

The CDR3 DNA reads TGTGCCAGCAGCCCACGGACTAGCGGGGCCTACGAGCAGTACTTC. The encoded protein is CASSPRTSGAYEQYF. The chain recombines TRBV5-4 with TRBJ2-7, with 12 bases lining up with TRBD2. Germline V CDR1 and CDR2: SGHNT, YYREEE (reference sequence). J gave up 2 bases and V 4 bases, and 4 bases lay outside the gene matches. The CDR3 totals 15 residues.

This clone was detected a few times. This rearrangement joins TRBV7-8 to TRBJ1-5, with TRBD1 matching 7 bases. V was clipped by 5 bases and J by 3 bases; unmatched bases: 4. The CDR3 has 14 residues. The germline V gene has CDR1 SGHVS and CDR2 FQNEAQ. CDR3 amino acids: CASSTDRANQPQHF. DNA for the CDR3: TGTGCCAGCAGCACCGACAGGGCCAATCAGCCCCAGCATTTT.

The V and J genes are TRBV28 and TRBJ1-2; D may be TRBD1 (6 bases). Germline CDR1 MDHEN, CDR2 SYDVKM. The CDR3 loop spans 18 amino acids. V shed 3 bases and J shed 4 bases, with 24 bases lying between them. The CDR3 here is CASSFSGRGGQQSYGYTF. CDR3 DNA sequence: TGTGCCAGCAGTTTCAGTGGAAGGGGGGGGCAGCAGTCCTATGGCTACACCTTC.

This sequence joins TRBV9 and TRBJ2-7; 9 positions agree with TRBD1. J lost 3 bases, V lost 3 bases, and 7 bases had no gene match. The CDR3 is 15 amino acids. Per the germline V gene, CDR1 is SGDLS and CDR2 is YYNGEE. For the CDR3, the DNA is TGTGCCAGCAGCGCAGCGGGACAGGGTGTCTACGAGCAGTACTTC. It specifies CASSAAGQGVYEQYF.

The J gene is TRBJ2-3, the V gene TRBV7-8; 14 nucleotides align to TRBD2. Looked up from germline, CDR1 is SGHVS and CDR2 is FQNEAQ. The CDR3 covers 14 residues. The J segment lost 5 bases and the V segment lost 8 bases, leaving 3 bases of the junction unmatched. CDR3 sequence: CASGTSGSIDTQYF. CDR3 nucleotides: TGTGCCAGCGGGACTAGCGGGAGTATAGATACGCAGTATTTT.

Here the CDR3 reads CASSSLSEQYF. The CDR3 bases are TGTGCCAGCAGTTCTCTCAGCGAGCAGTACTTC. The rearrangement uses TRBV5-5 and TRBJ2-7; the D is unclear. CDR1 is SGHKS and CDR2 is YYEKEE in the germline V gene (reference sequence). This CDR3 has 11 amino acids. Trimming cost V 5 bases and J 6 bases, with 9 bases left between them.

CDR3 amino acids: CASSFSWTGDYGYTF. DNA for the CDR3: TGTGCCAGCAGCTTTTCCTGGACAGGGGACTATGGCTACACCTTC. The rearrangement links TRBV5-4 to TRBJ1-2, with 9 bases matching TRBD1. The CDR3 runs to 15 residues. After removal of 2 bases from V and 3 bases from J, the junction contained 5 bases not matched to a gene. In germline, CDR1 is SGHNT, CDR2 YYREEE (reference sequence).

The CDR3 protein is CASKGGQKGYEQYF. The CDR3 nucleotides are TGTGCCAGCAAGGGGGGGCAAAAGGGCTACGAGCAGTACTTC. V is TRBV13 and J is TRBJ2-7, with D perhaps TRBD2 (7 bases). Trimming cost V 7 bases and J 3 bases, with 16 bases left between them. Germline CDR1 reads PRHDT; CDR2 reads FYEKMQ (reference sequence). This CDR3 region has 14 residues.

The genes are TRBV24-1 and TRBJ1-1; possibly TRBD1 for D (6 bases). With 5 bases removed from V and 3 bases from J, the gap between germline ends came to 15 bases. The CDR3 is 15 amino acids. In germline, CDR1 is KGHDR, CDR2 SFDVKD. The DNA of the CDR3 is TGTGCCACCAGTGCCGATGGGGGCAGTTACACTGAAGCTTTCTTT. Its protein is CATSADGGSYTEAFF.

This chain joins TRBV5-1 and TRBJ1-1; TRBD1 matches 7 bases. The J segment lost 1 base and the V segment lost 3 bases, leaving 3 bases of the junction unmatched. The V gene's germline CDR1 is SGHRS and CDR2 YFSETQ. The CDR3 consists of 14 residues. The chain's CDR3 is CASSSGQRNTEAFF. DNA for the CDR3: TGCGCCAGCAGCTCGGGACAGAGGAACACTGAAGCTTTCTTT.

V and J are TRBV6-5 and TRBJ2-5; the match to TRBD2 covers 10 bases. CDR3 length: 14 residues. The germline gives CDR1 MNHEY, CDR2 SVGAGI. V was clipped by 4 bases and J by 4 bases; unmatched bases: 3. This CDR3 is CASSSLAGAETQYF. In DNA form, the CDR3 reads TGTGCCAGCAGTTCGCTAGCGGGGGCAGAGACCCAGTACTTC.

This rearrangement joins TRBV28 to TRBJ1-1; D is unresolved. Germline lookup yields CDR1 MDHEN and CDR2 SYDVKM. The CDR3 contains 13 residues. V was trimmed by 3 bases and J by 0 bases, leaving 5 bases between them. CDR3 protein: CASSFSLNTEAFF. The CDR3 DNA reads TGTGCCAGCAGTTTTTCGTTGAACACTGAAGCTTTCTTT.

The chain recombines TRBV4-1 with TRBJ1-4, with 9 bases identical to TRBD1. Germline CDR1 and CDR2: MGHRA and YSYEKL. This CDR3 has 14 residues. V lost 3 bases to trimming and J lost 16 bases; unmatched junction nucleotides: 12. The DNA of the CDR3 is TGCGCCAGCAGCCAGGAGGGACAGGGAAGGGACCAGTTTTTT. Translating gives CASSQEGQGRDQFF.

CDR3 protein: CASSVGGGSAGELFF. The CDR3 DNA reads as TGTGCCAGCAGCGTCGGGGGAGGGTCCGCCGGGGAGCTGTTTTTT. The chain joins TRBV9 to TRBJ2-2, with 7 nucleotides matching TRBD2. The V segment lost 2 bases and the J segment 6 bases; nucleotides outside the gene matches: 7. This CDR3 has 15 amino acids. Germline loops: CDR1 SGDLS, CDR2 YYNGEE. Using reference TRBV9 and TRBJ2-2 for the parts outside the CDR3, the full variable domain is DSGVTQTPKHLITATGQRVTLRCSPRSGDLSVYWYQQSLDQGLQFLIQYYNGEERAKGNILERFSAQQFPDLHSELNLSSLELGDSALYFCASSVGGGSAGELFFGEGSRLTVL.

The chain joins TRBV5-1 to TRBJ2-7; 9 bases line up with TRBD1. The CDR3 spans 18 residues. Germline assignment: CDR1 SGHRS and CDR2 YFSETQ. V gave up 2 bases and J gave up 2 bases; unmatched junction bases: 14. The chain's CDR3 is CASSLTPPGQGLPYEQYF. The CDR3 DNA sequence: TGCGCCAGCAGCTTAACGCCCCCGGGACAGGGTCTTCCCTACGAGCAGTACTTC.

This chain joins TRBV5-1 and TRBJ1-1; 8 nucleotides agree with TRBD1. The CDR3 covers 15 residues. V lost 4 bases to trimming and J lost 7 bases; unmatched junction nucleotides: 12. The V gene's germline CDR1 is SGHRS and CDR2 YFSETQ. The CDR3 nucleotides read TGCGCCAGCAGCCGCGCGGGACAGGCGAGTAGTGAAGCTTTCTTT. Protein product: CASSRAGQASSEAFF.

The chain recombines TRBV18 with TRBJ1-1, with D possibly matching TRBD1 (5 bases). This CDR3 region has 14 residues. V was trimmed by 5 bases and J by 2 bases, leaving 12 bases between them. Germline CDR1 KGHSH, CDR2 LQKENI. The CDR3 loop reads CASSDSNLNTEAFF. The CDR3 region has the DNA TGTGCCAGCTCAGACAGTAACCTTAACACTGAAGCTTTCTTT. The variable domain in full, with the rest retrieved from reference TRBV18 and TRBJ1-1, is NAGVMQNPRHLVRRRGQEARLRCSPMKGHSHVYWYRQLPEEGLKFMVYLQKENIIDESGMPKERFSAEFPKEGPSILRIQQVVRGDSAAYFCASSDSNLNTEAFFGQGTRLTVV.

In this sample, this clone turned up a few times. The chain combines TRBV5-1 with TRBJ2-1, with 7 positions matching TRBD2. CDR1 is SGHRS and CDR2 is YFSETQ in the germline V gene. This CDR3 has 14 amino acids. V lost 2 bases, J lost 4 bases, and 3 bases stayed unmatched. The CDR3 here is CASSFRGGYNEQFF. For the CDR3, the DNA is TGCGCCAGCAGCTTTCGGGGAGGGTACAATGAGCAGTTCTTC.

The chain carries TRBV5-1 and TRBJ1-1; no clear D gene. The CDR3 is made up of 15 amino acids. V lost 2 bases and J 4 bases, leaving 15 bases between the germline ends. Germline CDR1 SGHRS, CDR2 YFSETQ. The CDR3 sequence: CASSLIGSASTEAFF. The CDR3 DNA follows: TGCGCCAGCAGCTTAATAGGGAGCGCGAGCACTGAAGCTTTCTTT.